The next 5 T cell receptor beta chains were all read from a single sample in a study of blood T cell repertoires in COVID-19. Sequenced by immunoSEQ multiplex PCR; TCRdb stores in-frame clones only, minus some. The table includes about 270,000 clones, 88% detected once. Sequences were obtained from PBMCs or T cells enriched from blood (not recorded which). The receptors stem from a woman aged 50 to 60 who had recovered from COVID-19.

This sequence joins TRBV9 and TRBJ2-1; a weak D match, TRBD1 (5 bases). Trimming stripped 5 bases from V and 4 bases from J, with 16 bases between. CDR1 is SGDLS, CDR2 YYNGEE, per germline. CDR3 length equals 15 residues. CDR3 bases: TGTGCCAGCAGGGACGACAGAAAGACATACAATGAGCAGTTCTTC. This encodes CASRDDRKTYNEQFF.

The chain links TRBV5-1 to TRBJ2-3; TRBD2 matches at 9 bases. V lost 1 base and J lost 6; bases outside the gene matches: 6. CDR1 is SGHRS, CDR2 YFSETQ, per germline. This CDR3 spans 15 amino acids. DNA of the CDR3: TGCGCCAGCAGCTTGCTGGCTAGCGGGATGGATACGCAGTATTTT. It translates to CASSLLASGMDTQYF. The whole variable domain, remainder taken from reference TRBV5-1 and TRBJ2-3, is KAGVTQTPRYLIKTRGQQVTLSCSPISGHRSVSWYQQTPGQGLQFLFEYFSETQRNKGNFPGRFSGRQFSNSRSEMNVSTLELGDSALYLCASSLLASGMDTQYFGPGTRLTVL.

This chain connects TRBV28 to TRBJ1-1; D is possibly TRBD1 (5 bases). The V end was cut by 5 bases, the J end by 2 bases, with 9 bases between. The germline gives CDR1 MDHEN, CDR2 SYDVKM. The CDR3 contains 13 residues. The CDR3 reads CASSRQRNTEAFF. CDR3 sequence (DNA): TGTGCCAGCAGTCGACAGAGAAACACTGAAGCTTTCTTT.

This chain connects TRBV20-1 to TRBJ2-1; D not resolved. The CDR3 totals 11 residues. Trimming removed 6 bases from V and 5 bases from J, with 8 bases in between. Germline V gene data show CDR1 as DFQATT and CDR2 as SNEGSKA (reference sequence). The CDR3 DNA is TGCAGTGCCCTGCGGAACAATGAGCAGTTCTTC. This gives the protein CSALRNNEQFF.

In its sample, this clone was seen once. CDR3 nucleotides: TGTGCCAGCGCTGGTGGAGGCACAGATACGCAGTATTTT. Residues: CASAGGGTDTQYF. The V and J genes are TRBV2 and TRBJ2-3; D is ambiguous. CDR3 size: 13 residues. Germline assignment: CDR1 SNHLY and CDR2 FYNNEI. Trimming pared 8 bases from V and 1 base from J, leaving 10 bases between. Complete variable domain (other parts from reference TRBV2 and TRBJ2-3): EPEVTQTPSHQVTQMGQEVILRCVPISNHLYFYWYRQILGQKVEFLVSFYNNEISEKSEIFDDQFSVERPDGSNFTLKIRSTKLEDSAMYFCASAGGGTDTQYFGPGTRLTVL.